This T cell receptor beta chain came from a study of blood T cells in healthy people across ages. The second PCR ran about 6 to 12 cycles with a sample-barcoded 5' primer and J-beta primers. TCRdb recomputed calls from the 5' RACE reads with MiXCR, one row per CDR3 protein. The data hold some 670,000 distinct CDR3 sequences, with 52% observed a single time. In the case of this clonotype: Its antigen is undetermined.

Regarding the study as a whole: The long-lived group displayed more naive CD4+ cells, plus higher diversity, than the aged donors did.

Germline V gene lookup returns CDR1 SQVTM and CDR2 ANQGSEA. Between the trimmed V and J ends, which lost 7 bases and 3 bases, there was a span of 13 bases. This CDR3 has 13 amino acids. The J gene is TRBJ2-1, the V gene TRBV29-1; D call uncertain. Sequenced: blood. The receptor's source is a woman older than 75 in good health. Here the CDR3 reads CSAYEQDYNEQFF. The DNA for the CDR3 is TGCAGCGCGTACGAGCAGGACTACAATGAGCAGTTCTTC.